The 26 T cell receptor beta chains below all came from one sample that was sequenced in a study of control samples from healthy donors and cancer patients. The repertoire was sequenced with immunoSEQ multiplex PCR; TCRdb's copy has only in-frame clones and lacks some. The sample has 40,000 to 50,000 clones, around 94% seen once. The sample was blood. The receptors stem from a man in his sixties in good health.

The chain carries TRBV6-4 and TRBJ2-7; maybe TRBD2 (5 bases). Germline lookup yields CDR1 MRHNA and CDR2 SNTAGT. The CDR3 length is 13 residues. V was shortened by 2 bases and J by 4 bases, with 9 bases between the two germline ends. CDR3 nucleotide sequence: TGTGCCAGCAGTGACGGCCCGGGATACGAGCAGTACTTC. Its protein is CASSDGPGYEQYF.

CDR3 nucleotides: TGTGCCAGTACTAAATATGGCAATCAGCCCCAGCATTTT. Translation gives CASTKYGNQPQHF. The chain links TRBV19 to TRBJ1-5; D is undetermined. Trimming left V 7 bases short and J 2 bases short, with 9 bases between. Germline values: CDR1 LNHDA, CDR2 SQIVND (reference sequence). There are 13 residues in the CDR3. Variable domain in full (rest from reference TRBV19 and TRBJ1-5): DGGITQSPKYLFRKEGQNVTLSCEQNLNHDAMYWYRQDPGQGLRLIYYSQIVNDFQKGDIAEGYSVSREKKESFPLTVTSAQKNPTAFYLCASTKYGNQPQHFGDGTRLSIL.

The chain links TRBV20-1 to TRBJ1-2, with D possibly being TRBD1 (5 bases). Germline V gene sequence: CDR1 DFQATT, CDR2 SNEGSKA (reference sequence). The ends were cut back, 3 bases at V and 3 bases at J, with 11 bases in the middle. The CDR3 length is 13 residues. The CDR3 sequence is CSASRGVDYGYTF. The DNA of the CDR3 is TGCAGTGCTAGTCGGGGGGTTGACTATGGCTACACCTTC.

The rearrangement links TRBV20-1 to TRBJ2-7; 7 nucleotides line up with TRBD2. CDR3 length: 14 amino acids. The V gene's germline CDR1 is DFQATT and CDR2 SNEGSKA (reference sequence). The ends lost 3 bases at V and 6 bases at J; junction bases unmatched: 11. Here the CDR3 DNA reads TGCAGTGCTAGTCGGAGCGGGATAAAGCGCGAGCAGTACTTC. This codes for CSASRSGIKREQYF.

The chain couples TRBV7-9 to TRBJ2-1, with D possibly called TRBD1 or TRBD2 (5 bases each). Germline V CDR1 and CDR2: SEHNR, FQNEAQ (reference sequence). V was shortened by 2 bases and J by 4 bases, with 24 bases between the two germline ends. The length of the CDR3 is 19 residues. This CDR3 reads CASSLFPGDDRGGYNEQFF. In DNA, the CDR3 is TGTGCCAGCAGCTTATTCCCTGGGGACGACAGAGGAGGTTACAATGAGCAGTTCTTC. The full variable domain, rest sourced from reference TRBV7-9 and TRBJ2-1, is DTGVSQNPRHKITKRGQNVTFRCDPISEHNRLYWYRQTLGQGPEFLTYFQNEAQLEKSRLLSDRFSAERPKGSFSTLEIQRTEQGDSAMYLCASSLFPGDDRGGYNEQFFGPGTRLTVL.

V usage is TRBV4-2 and J usage is TRBJ2-6; 7 bases match TRBD2. This CDR3 contains 17 residues. The V and J ends lost 1 base and 2 bases, in that order; junction bases with no gene match: 5. Germline V gives CDR1 LGHNA, CDR2 YNFKEQ. The CDR3 loop is CASSQGLGRAGANVLTF. The CDR3 region has the DNA TGTGCCAGCAGCCAAGGACTAGGGAGGGCTGGGGCCAACGTCCTGACTTTC.

This chain joins TRBV27 and TRBJ2-7, with a tentative D call TRBD1 (6 bases). The CDR3 extends over 15 amino acids. V was pared by 6 bases and J by 0 bases, with 15 bases between. Per the germline V gene, CDR1 is MNHEY and CDR2 is SMNVEV (reference sequence). The CDR3 bases are TGTGCCAGCAGCCATACAGGGAGTCCCTCCTACGAGCAGTACTTC. It codes for CASSHTGSPSYEQYF.

The chain links TRBV6-5 to TRBJ1-5, with TRBD1 matching 11 bases. The CDR3 consists of 15 residues. The V gene end was trimmed by 4 bases and the J gene end by 5 bases; junction bases not matched to a gene: 4. The germline V gene has CDR1 MNHEY and CDR2 SVGAGI. The CDR3 region is CASSWTGGMDQPQHF. The CDR3 DNA reads as TGTGCCAGCAGTTGGACAGGGGGCATGGATCAGCCCCAGCATTTT.

The rearrangement uses TRBV4-1 and TRBJ2-2; 8 bases agree with TRBD1. This CDR3 region has 17 residues. With 1 base clipped from V and 3 bases from J, the junction kept 7 bases outside the gene matches. Germline CDR1 MGHRA, CDR2 YSYEKL. The chain's CDR3 is CASSQGIQGDYTGELFF. Written as DNA, the CDR3 is TGCGCCAGCAGCCAAGGCATACAGGGGGACTACACCGGGGAGCTGTTTTTT.

The table lists this clone with a few counts. V gene TRBV2 combines with J gene TRBJ1-4; a weak D match, TRBD1 (5 bases). Per the germline V gene, CDR1 is SNHLY and CDR2 is FYNNEI. This CDR3 comprises 16 residues. V was pared by 8 bases and J by 0 bases, with 16 bases between. The CDR3 DNA sequence: TGTGCCAGCTCCCGAAACGGGGGTGCAACTAATGAAAAACTGTTTTTT. Residues: CASSRNGGATNEKLFF.

The chain uses TRBV18 and TRBJ2-7; D uncertain. Germline CDR1 and CDR2: KGHSH and LQKENI. The CDR3 runs to 14 residues. Trimming pared 2 bases from V and 2 bases from J, leaving 10 bases between. In nucleotides, the CDR3 is TGTGCCAGCTCACCAGGATGGTCCGCCTACGAGCAGTACTTC. This encodes CASSPGWSAYEQYF.

This rearrangement joins TRBV27 to TRBJ1-6, with D hard to call. V lost 7 bases and J lost 6, with 7 bases in between. The germline CDR1 and CDR2 sequences are MNHEY and SMNVEV (reference sequence). The CDR3 is made up of 12 amino acids. The CDR3 protein is CASTSLNSPLHF. The CDR3 DNA follows: TGTGCCAGCACCTCTCTTAATTCACCCCTCCACTTT.

V and J are TRBV21-1 and TRBJ1-4; TRBD1 is the table's D call and was not checked against the DNA. TRBV21-1 is noted as a pseudogene. The CDR3 loop spans 14 amino acids. The CDR3 sequence: CASSIRDINEKLFF. In DNA, the CDR3 is TGTGCCAGCAGCATACGGGACATAAATGAAAAACTGTTTTTT.

A single count supports this clone. The chain couples TRBV6-5 to TRBJ1-3; TRBD1 matches at 8 bases. The CDR3 is 16 amino acids. The germline V gene encodes CDR1 MNHEY and CDR2 SVGAGI. V shed 4 bases and J 7 bases; nucleotides not matched to a gene: 12. CDR3 sequence: CASSSRTGLATNTIYF. The CDR3 nucleotides read TGTGCCAGCAGTTCCCGGACAGGGTTAGCGACGAACACCATATATTTT.

This clone was seen only once. The rearrangement joins TRBV6-1 to TRBJ1-1; no reliable D call. The germline V gene has CDR1 MNHNS and CDR2 SASEGT. The CDR3 length is 13 residues. The germline V and J ends were trimmed by 3 bases and 0 bases, with 5 bases remaining between them. Here the CDR3 reads CASSDTMNTEAFF. DNA for the CDR3: TGTGCCAGCAGTGACACTATGAACACTGAAGCTTTCTTT.

The chain has TRBV10-1 and TRBJ2-1; D gene unclear. The germline V gene has CDR1 WNHNN and CDR2 SYGVQD (reference sequence). The germline V and J ends were trimmed by 11 bases and 2 bases, with 16 bases remaining between them. This CDR3 region has 14 residues. CDR3 in amino acids: CAADSDFPYNEQFF. The CDR3 nucleotides read TGCGCCGCTGACTCCGACTTCCCCTACAATGAGCAGTTCTTC.

This chain connects TRBV4-2 to TRBJ2-1, with 7 bases aligning to TRBD2. V gave up 3 bases and J gave up 13 bases; unmatched junction bases: 12. Germline CDR1 is LGHNA and CDR2 is YNFKEQ. CDR3 length: 14 residues. The CDR3 spells CASSHSGEILNQFF. Written as DNA, the CDR3 is TGTGCCAGCAGCCACAGCGGGGAGATCCTGAACCAGTTCTTC.

The rearrangement links TRBV5-6 to TRBJ2-5; 11 bases are shared with TRBD2. V was clipped by 0 bases and J by 4 bases; unmatched bases: 2. This CDR3 has 15 residues. Germline assignment: CDR1 SGHDT and CDR2 YYEEEE. In DNA form, the CDR3 reads TGTGCCAGCAGCTTGGGTCTAGCGGGAGGAGAGACCCAGTACTTC. It codes for CASSLGLAGGETQYF.

The J gene is TRBJ2-7, the V gene TRBV3-1 (or the pseudogene TRBV3-2); 13 nucleotides align to TRBD2. With 7 bases clipped from V and 7 bases from J, the junction kept 7 bases outside the gene matches. The V gene's germline CDR1 is LGHDT and CDR2 YNNKEL (reference sequence). The CDR3 length is 14 residues. In DNA form, the CDR3 reads TGTGCCAGCACCAAGACTAGCGGGAGGAGGGAGCAGTACTTC. Translated, it gives CASTKTSGRREQYF.

The V and J genes are TRBV7-3 and TRBJ2-3; D uncertain. Germline V gene sequence: CDR1 SGHTA, CDR2 FQGTGA. CDR3 length: 13 residues. V lost 2 bases and J lost 0, with 3 bases in between. The CDR3 spells CASSLGSTDTQYF. CDR3 DNA sequence: TGTGCCAGCAGCTTAGGGAGCACAGATACGCAGTATTTT.

The rearrangement joins TRBV19 to TRBJ2-5, with 8 bases lining up with TRBD1. This CDR3 spans 13 amino acids. V lost 4 bases, J lost 5 bases, and 3 bases stayed unmatched. Germline loops: CDR1 LNHDA, CDR2 SQIVND (reference sequence). As DNA, the CDR3 is TGTGCCAGTAGTAAGAACAGGGGGGAGACCCAGTACTTC. The encoded protein is CASSKNRGETQYF. Together with reference TRBV19 and TRBJ2-5, the CDR3 gives the full variable domain: DGGITQSPKYLFRKEGQNVTLSCEQNLNHDAMYWYRQDPGQGLRLIYYSQIVNDFQKGDIAEGYSVSREKKESFPLTVTSAQKNPTAFYLCASSKNRGETQYFGPGTRLLVL.

The chain joins TRBV29-1 to TRBJ2-2; 8 bases are a match to TRBD2. The CDR3 runs to 17 residues. V lost 7 bases, J lost 2 bases, and 15 bases stayed unmatched. Germline lookup yields CDR1 SQVTM and CDR2 ANQGSEA. Here the CDR3 reads CSAKIAGGPLNTGELFF. CDR3 nucleotide sequence: TGCAGCGCCAAAATCGCGGGAGGCCCTCTCAACACCGGGGAGCTGTTTTTT.

The chain employs TRBV7-9 and TRBJ2-4, with no clear D. The CDR3 runs to 18 residues. V shed 0 bases and J shed 0 bases, with 15 bases lying between them. The V gene's germline CDR1 is SEHNR and CDR2 FQNEAQ (reference sequence). The CDR3 DNA reads as TGTGCCAGCAGCTTAGCGGGTGGGCATAAGATAGCCAAAAACATTCAGTACTTC. Its translation: CASSLAGGHKIAKNIQYF.

The sample holds a few counts of this clone. The chain uses TRBV28 and TRBJ1-5; no reliable D call. V was trimmed by 6 bases and J by 3 bases, leaving 9 bases between them. Germline V gene data show CDR1 as MDHEN and CDR2 as SYDVKM. There are 13 residues in the CDR3. The CDR3 spells CASRRADNQPQHF. In nucleotides, the CDR3 is TGTGCCAGCAGACGGGCTGACAATCAGCCCCAGCATTTT.

The J gene is TRBJ2-7, the V gene TRBV2, with 9 bases matching TRBD2. Germline values: CDR1 SNHLY, CDR2 FYNNEI. V trimming: 8 bases; J trimming: 2 bases; junction bases outside the gene matches: 10. This CDR3 is built from 15 residues. In DNA form, the CDR3 reads TGTGCCAGCGGCTATAGCGGGAGCACCCCCTACGAGCAGTACTTC. It yields the protein CASGYSGSTPYEQYF. The full variable domain, in which reference TRBV2 and TRBJ2-7 provide the parts outside the CDR3, is EPEVTQTPSHQVTQMGQEVILRCVPISNHLYFYWYRQILGQKVEFLVSFYNNEISEKSEIFDDQFSVERPDGSNFTLKIRSTKLEDSAMYFCASGYSGSTPYEQYFGPGTRLTVT.

The J gene is TRBJ2-2, the V gene TRBV2; 8 bases are shared with TRBD2. CDR1 is SNHLY, CDR2 FYNNEI, per germline. The ends lost 1 base at V and 5 bases at J; junction bases unmatched: 3. The CDR3 has 15 residues. This CDR3 reads CASSEGTSITGELFF. CDR3 DNA sequence: TGTGCCAGCAGTGAAGGGACTAGCATTACCGGGGAGCTGTTTTTT.